This is a list of T cell receptor beta chains from one sample in a study of blood T cell repertoires in COVID-19. Data came from immunoSEQ multiplex PCR; TCRdb stores just in-frame clones and leaves some out. The sample shows roughly 38,000 clones, approximately 69% of them seen only once. Sequencing was carried out using peripheral blood. These receptors came from a man in his 70s with COVID-19, enrolled during active disease. The conserved cysteine and the conserved F or W are not part of the CDR3 here.

J,V,CDR3
TRBJ2-1,TRBV11-3,ASSLDQGGTSGGAQQF
TRBJ1-5,TRBV19,ATEGQKLSNQPQH
TRBJ1-5,TRBV7-2,ASSFNRRGQPQH
TRBJ2-7,TRBV10-2,ASRTGRVGGRIYEQY
TRBJ1-2,TRBV5-4,ASSPSSRANYGYT
TRBJ1-5,TRBV6-5,ASRRQVGNQPQH
TRBJ2-7,TRBV6-2/TRBV6-3,ASSYSISVKY
TRBJ1-5,TRBV7-3,ASSGGINQPQH
TRBJ1-5,TRBV7-2,ASSLGAGSYQPQH
TRBJ1-4,TRBV9,ASSVASGTGGTNEKLF
TRBJ1-5,TRBV11-2,ASSLGGSSNQPQH